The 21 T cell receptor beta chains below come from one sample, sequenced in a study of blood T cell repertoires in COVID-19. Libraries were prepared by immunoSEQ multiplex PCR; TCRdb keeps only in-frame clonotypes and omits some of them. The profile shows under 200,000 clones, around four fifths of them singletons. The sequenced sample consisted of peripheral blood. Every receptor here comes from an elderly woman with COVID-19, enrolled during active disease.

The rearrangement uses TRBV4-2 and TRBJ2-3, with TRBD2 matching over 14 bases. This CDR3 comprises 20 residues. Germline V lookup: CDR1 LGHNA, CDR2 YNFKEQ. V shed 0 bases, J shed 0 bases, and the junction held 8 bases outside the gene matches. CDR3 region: CASSQEVRLAGGRSTDTQYF. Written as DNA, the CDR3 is TGTGCCAGCAGCCAAGAGGTACGACTAGCGGGGGGGCGAAGCACAGATACGCAGTATTTT.

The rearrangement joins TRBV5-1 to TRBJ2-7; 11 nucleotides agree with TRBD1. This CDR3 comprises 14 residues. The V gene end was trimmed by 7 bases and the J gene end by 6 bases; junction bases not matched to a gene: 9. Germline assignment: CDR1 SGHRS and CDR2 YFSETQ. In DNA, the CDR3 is TGCGCCAGCCGGCACCGGGACAGGGGGGGCGAGCAGTACTTC. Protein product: CASRHRDRGGEQYF.

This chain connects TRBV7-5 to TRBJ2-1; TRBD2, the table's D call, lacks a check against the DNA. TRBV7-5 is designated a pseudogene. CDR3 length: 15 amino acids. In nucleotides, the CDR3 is TGTGCCAGAAGCTTAGCGGGAGTTCACCTGTTGCAGCAGTTCTTC. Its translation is CARSLAGVHLLQQFF.

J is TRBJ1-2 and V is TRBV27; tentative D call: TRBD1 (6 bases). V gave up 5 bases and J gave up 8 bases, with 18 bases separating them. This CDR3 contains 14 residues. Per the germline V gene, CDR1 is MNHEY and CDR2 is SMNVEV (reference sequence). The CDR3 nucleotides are TGTGCCAGCAGTATATTGTCAGGGGTAGGAGGCTACACCTTC. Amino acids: CASSILSGVGGYTF.

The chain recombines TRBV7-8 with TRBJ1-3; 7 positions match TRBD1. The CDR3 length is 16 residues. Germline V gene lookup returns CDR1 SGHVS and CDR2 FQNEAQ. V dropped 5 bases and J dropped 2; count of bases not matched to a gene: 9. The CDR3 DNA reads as TGTGCCAGCAGCCCACGACAGGGACTAGCTGGAAACACCATATATTTT. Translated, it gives CASSPRQGLAGNTIYF.

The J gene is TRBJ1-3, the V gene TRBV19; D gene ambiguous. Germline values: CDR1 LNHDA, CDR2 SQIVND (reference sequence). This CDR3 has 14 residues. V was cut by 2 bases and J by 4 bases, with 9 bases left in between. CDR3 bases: TGTGCCAGTAGTATACTTCCAGAAGGAAACACCATATATTTT. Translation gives CASSILPEGNTIYF.

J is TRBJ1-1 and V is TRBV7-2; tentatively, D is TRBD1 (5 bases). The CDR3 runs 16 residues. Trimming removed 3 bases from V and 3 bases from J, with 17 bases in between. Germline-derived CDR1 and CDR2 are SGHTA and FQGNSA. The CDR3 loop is CASSFRGEWVDTEAFF. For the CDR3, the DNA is TGTGCCAGCAGCTTTAGGGGTGAATGGGTCGACACTGAAGCTTTCTTT.

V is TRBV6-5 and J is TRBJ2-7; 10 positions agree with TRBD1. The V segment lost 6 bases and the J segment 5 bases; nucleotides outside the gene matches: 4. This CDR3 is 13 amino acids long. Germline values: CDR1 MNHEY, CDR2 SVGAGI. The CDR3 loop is CASRGTGAHEQYF. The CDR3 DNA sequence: TGTGCCAGCAGGGGGACAGGGGCCCACGAGCAGTACTTC.

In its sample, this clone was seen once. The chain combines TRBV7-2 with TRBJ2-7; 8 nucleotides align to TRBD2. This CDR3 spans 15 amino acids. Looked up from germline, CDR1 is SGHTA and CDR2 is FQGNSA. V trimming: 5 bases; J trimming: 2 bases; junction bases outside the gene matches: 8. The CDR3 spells CASSPRLGGAYEQYF. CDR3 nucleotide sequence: TGTGCCAGCAGCCCCCGTCTCGGGGGGGCCTACGAGCAGTACTTC.

The CDR3 region has the DNA TGCGCCAGCAGCCAAGACTCCGGCCGGGGCGAGCAGTACTTC. This sequence encodes CASSQDSGRGEQYF. The chain couples TRBV4-3 to TRBJ2-7; a weak D match, TRBD2 (5 bases). The CDR3 has 14 amino acids. Trimming removed 0 bases from V and 6 bases from J, with 12 bases in between. The germline CDR1 and CDR2 sequences are LGHNA and YSLEER.

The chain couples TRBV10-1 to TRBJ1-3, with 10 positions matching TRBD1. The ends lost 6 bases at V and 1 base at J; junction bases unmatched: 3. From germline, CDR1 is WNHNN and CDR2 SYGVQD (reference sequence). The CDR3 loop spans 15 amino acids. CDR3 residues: CASSPGQGSGNTIYF. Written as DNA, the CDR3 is TGCGCCAGCAGCCCGGGACAGGGGTCTGGAAACACCATATATTTT.

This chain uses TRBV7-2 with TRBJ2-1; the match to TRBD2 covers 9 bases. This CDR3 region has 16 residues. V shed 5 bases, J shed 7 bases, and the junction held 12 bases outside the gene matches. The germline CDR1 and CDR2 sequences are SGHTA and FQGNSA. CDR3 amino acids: CASSPPGRGGLNEQFF. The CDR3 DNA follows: TGTGCCAGCAGCCCCCCTGGGCGGGGGGGCCTTAATGAGCAGTTCTTC.

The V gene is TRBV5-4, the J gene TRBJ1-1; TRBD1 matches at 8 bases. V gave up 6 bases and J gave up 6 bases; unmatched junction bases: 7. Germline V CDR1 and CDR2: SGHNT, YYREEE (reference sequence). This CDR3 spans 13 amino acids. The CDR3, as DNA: TGTGCCAGCAACCTGGACAGGGAGTCTGAAGCTTTCTTT. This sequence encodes CASNLDRESEAFF.

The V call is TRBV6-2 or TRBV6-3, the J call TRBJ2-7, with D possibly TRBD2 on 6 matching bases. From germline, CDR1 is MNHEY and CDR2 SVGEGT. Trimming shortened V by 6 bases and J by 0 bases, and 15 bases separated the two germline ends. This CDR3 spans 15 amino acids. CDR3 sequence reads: CASSNGGATSYEQYF. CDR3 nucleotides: TGTGCCAGCAGCAACGGAGGGGCAACCTCCTACGAGCAGTACTTC.

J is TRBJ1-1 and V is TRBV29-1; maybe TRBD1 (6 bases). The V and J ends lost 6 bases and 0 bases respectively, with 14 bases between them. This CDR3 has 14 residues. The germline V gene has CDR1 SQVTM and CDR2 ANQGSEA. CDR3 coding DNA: TGCAGCGTCGCAGGGGAACCCATGAACACTGAAGCTTTCTTT. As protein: CSVAGEPMNTEAFF.

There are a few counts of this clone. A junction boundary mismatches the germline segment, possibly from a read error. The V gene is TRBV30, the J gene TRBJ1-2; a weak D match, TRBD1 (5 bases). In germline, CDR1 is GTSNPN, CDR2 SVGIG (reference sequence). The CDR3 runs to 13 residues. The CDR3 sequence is CAWVLGGRGQPHF. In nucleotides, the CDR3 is TGTGCCTGGGTCTTAGGCGGAAGAGGACAACCCCACTTC.

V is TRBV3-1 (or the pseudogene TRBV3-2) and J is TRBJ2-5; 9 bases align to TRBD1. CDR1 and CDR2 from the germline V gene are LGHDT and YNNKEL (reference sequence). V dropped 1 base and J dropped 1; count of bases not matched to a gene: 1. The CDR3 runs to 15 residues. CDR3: CASSQGTGVQETQYF. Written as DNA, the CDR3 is TGTGCCAGCAGCCAAGGGACAGGGGTCCAAGAGACCCAGTACTTC.

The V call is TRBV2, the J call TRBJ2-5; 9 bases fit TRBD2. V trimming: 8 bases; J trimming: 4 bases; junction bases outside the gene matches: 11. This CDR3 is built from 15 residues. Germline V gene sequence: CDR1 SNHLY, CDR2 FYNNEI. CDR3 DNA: TGTGCCAGCGGGGGTACCGGGACTAGCCGAGAGACCCAGTACTTC. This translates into CASGGTGTSRETQYF.

The CDR3 loop reads CASSQGQGVGLHEQYF. The CDR3 DNA follows: TGTGCCAGCAGCCAAGGACAGGGGGTAGGTTTACACGAGCAGTACTTC. The chain recombines TRBV3-1 (or the pseudogene TRBV3-2) with TRBJ2-7; 9 positions match TRBD1. The V gene's germline CDR1 is LGHDT and CDR2 YNNKEL (reference sequence). The CDR3 has 16 residues. V dropped 1 base and J dropped 5; count of bases not matched to a gene: 9.

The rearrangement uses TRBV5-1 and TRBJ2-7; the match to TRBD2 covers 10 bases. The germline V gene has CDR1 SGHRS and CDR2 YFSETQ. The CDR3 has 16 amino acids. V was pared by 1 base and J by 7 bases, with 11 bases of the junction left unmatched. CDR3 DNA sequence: TGCGCCAGCAGCTTGCGCTCTAGCGGGAGCTCGGGTGAGCAGTACTTC. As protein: CASSLRSSGSSGEQYF. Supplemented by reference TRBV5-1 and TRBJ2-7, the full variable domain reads KAGVTQTPRYLIKTRGQQVTLSCSPISGHRSVSWYQQTPGQGLQFLFEYFSETQRNKGNFPGRFSGRQFSNSRSEMNVSTLELGDSALYLCASSLRSSGSSGEQYFGPGTRLTVT.

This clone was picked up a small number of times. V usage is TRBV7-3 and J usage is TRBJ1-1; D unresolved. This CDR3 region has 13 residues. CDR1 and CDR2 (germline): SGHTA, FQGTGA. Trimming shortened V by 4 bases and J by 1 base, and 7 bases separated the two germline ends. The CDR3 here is CASSWSGNTEAFF. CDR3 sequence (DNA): TGTGCCAGCAGCTGGTCGGGGAACACTGAAGCTTTCTTT.